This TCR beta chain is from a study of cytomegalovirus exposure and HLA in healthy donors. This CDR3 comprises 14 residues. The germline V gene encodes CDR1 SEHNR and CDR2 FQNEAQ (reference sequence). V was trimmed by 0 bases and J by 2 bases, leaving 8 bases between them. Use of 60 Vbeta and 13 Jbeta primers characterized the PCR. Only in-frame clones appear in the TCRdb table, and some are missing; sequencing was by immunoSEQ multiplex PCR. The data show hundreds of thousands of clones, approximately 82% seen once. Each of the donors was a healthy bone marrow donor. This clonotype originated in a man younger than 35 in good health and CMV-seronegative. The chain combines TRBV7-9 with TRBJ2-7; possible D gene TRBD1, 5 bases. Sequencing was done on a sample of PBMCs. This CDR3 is CASSLAGVAYEQYF. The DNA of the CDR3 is TGTGCCAGCAGCTTAGCAGGGGTAGCCTACGAGCAGTACTTC.